This TCR beta chain was sequenced in a study of blood T cell repertoires in COVID-19. Study at large: Sites in the United States, Italy and Spain provided acute and convalescent COVID-19 samples.

This clone showed up just once. As originally analysed: Reference gene primer amplification yielded estimated nucleated cell counts. Assay used: immunoSEQ multiplex PCR; TCRdb lists only in-frame clones, some missing. V and J calls and clone size are those listed in that table; D and trimming were worked out from the DNA. This sample has roughly 75,000 clones, with approximately 92% found just once. CDR3 length: 15 amino acids. Germline V CDR1 and CDR2: LNHDA, SQIVND (reference sequence). V dropped 5 bases and J dropped 7; count of bases not matched to a gene: 7. The source of this sequence is a human donor in a cohort sampled during active COVID-19. The sequenced material came from peripheral blood. The chain employs TRBV19 and TRBJ2-1, with 11 bases fitting TRBD2. CDR3 in amino acids: CASSALAGGVNEQFF. The CDR3 DNA is TGTGCCAGTAGTGCCCTAGCGGGGGGAGTGAATGAGCAGTTCTTC. The full variable domain, rest sourced from reference TRBV19 and TRBJ2-1, is DGGITQSPKYLFRKEGQNVTLSCEQNLNHDAMYWYRQDPGQGLRLIYYSQIVNDFQKGDIAEGYSVSREKKESFPLTVTSAQKNPTAFYLCASSALAGGVNEQFFGPGTRLTVL.